This T cell receptor (beta chain) was sequenced for a study of blood T cell repertoires in COVID-19. The CDR3 sequence is 13 residues long. V lost 4 bases, J lost 5 bases, and 9 bases lay in between. Germline V lookup: CDR1 SGHNT, CDR2 YENEEA. TCRdb keeps only in-frame clones here, not all; method: immunoSEQ multiplex PCR. The sample contains about 250,000 clones, about 90% of which appear only once. The origin of this receptor is a man between 18 and 29 years old with active or convalescent COVID-19. Sequencing was performed on peripheral blood. V gene TRBV11-3 combines with J gene TRBJ2-1; D not certain. CDR3 DNA sequence: TGTGCCAGCAGCTCCCTTTCCGACAATGAGCAGTTCTTC. Translating it yields CASSSLSDNEQFF.